The 3 T cell receptor beta chains reported below all come from one sample, sequenced in a study of cytomegalovirus exposure and HLA in healthy donors. The PCR was carried out with 60 Vbeta primers and 13 Jbeta primers. Only in-frame clones appear in the TCRdb table, and some are missing; sequencing was by immunoSEQ multiplex PCR. The repertoire holds roughly 190,000 clones, with about four fifths as singletons. The sample was PBMCs. The receptors derive from a girl aged 10 to 17 in good health and CMV-seropositive.

This chain links TRBV12-5 with TRBJ2-7, with 11 bases lining up with TRBD2. Germline CDR1 and CDR2: LGHNT and FRNRAP. The CDR3 length is 15 residues. The V and J ends lost 1 base and 3 bases, in that order; junction bases with no gene match: 2. CDR3 protein: CASGLGLAGSYEQYF. CDR3 bases: TGTGCTAGTGGTTTGGGACTAGCGGGGAGCTACGAGCAGTACTTC. The full variable domain, in which reference TRBV12-5 and TRBJ2-7 provide the parts outside the CDR3, is DARVTQTPRHKVTEMGQEVTMRCQPILGHNTVFWYRQTMMQGLELLAYFRNRAPLDDSGMPKDRFSAEMPDATLATLKIQPSEPRDSAVYFCASGLGLAGSYEQYFGPGTRLTVT.

There are a few counts of this clone. The chain has TRBV7-2 and TRBJ2-3; 8 bases map to TRBD2. The J segment lost 5 bases and the V segment lost 4 bases, leaving 8 bases of the junction unmatched. Germline V gene lookup returns CDR1 SGHTA and CDR2 FQGNSA. The CDR3 loop spans 15 amino acids. CDR3 nucleotides: TGTGCCAGCAGCTCCCAAGCGGGGGCTGGAGATACGCAGTATTTT. Translation gives CASSSQAGAGDTQYF.

For the CDR3, the DNA is TGTGCCAGCAGCTTTGGTGACAGGGGTGCAGCTAATGAAAAACTGTTTTTT. Residues: CASSFGDRGAANEKLFF. The V gene is TRBV5-6, the J gene TRBJ1-4; the match to TRBD1 covers 8 bases. This CDR3 has 17 residues. The junction had 9 bases not matched to a gene; V was cut back by 2 bases and J by 3 bases. CDR1 and CDR2 from the germline V gene are SGHDT and YYEEEE.